Following are 21 T cell receptor beta chains from one sample sequenced in a study of immune cell composition in non-small cell lung cancer (dated by TCRdb to 2017 to 2019). Preparation of the library involved the immunoSEQ multiplex PCR assay. TCRdb provides this immuneACCESS table in a form limited to in-frame rearrangements. Some clones are lacking; in checked studies, under half of them reflect an unresolved V gene, and why the rest are absent is not known. For this sample the table gives several thousand clones, of which less than 80% were detected only once. The top ten hold about 32% of the sample. Sequencing input: lung tumor tissue. Receptors originate from a human donor with non-small cell lung cancer.

V gene TRBV7-9 combines with J gene TRBJ2-3; 8 nucleotides align to TRBD2. From germline, CDR1 is SEHNR and CDR2 FQNEAQ (reference sequence). This CDR3 has 14 amino acids. Germline trimming cut 5 bases from V and 4 bases from J; bases unmatched to any gene: 5. The CDR3 sequence: CASSISGTPDTQYF. The CDR3 DNA is TGTGCCAGCAGCATTAGCGGGACCCCAGATACGCAGTATTTT.

This rearrangement joins TRBV5-5 to TRBJ2-7, with TRBD2 matching over 8 bases. The CDR3 covers 15 residues. The germline V gene has CDR1 SGHKS and CDR2 YYEKEE (reference sequence). The V gene end was trimmed by 1 base and the J gene end by 5 bases; junction bases not matched to a gene: 8. The DNA for the CDR3 is TGTGCCAGCAGCTTGCTCAGCGGGAGCGGGGACGAGCAGTACTTC. This sequence encodes CASSLLSGSGDEQYF.

This CDR3 reads CASRVGQDSYEQYF. CDR3 DNA sequence: TGTGCCAGCAGAGTTGGACAAGACTCCTACGAGCAGTACTTC. This chain joins TRBV27 and TRBJ2-7; weak D call: TRBD1 (5 bases). This CDR3 comprises 14 residues. Trimming removed 6 bases at V and 0 bases at J, with 12 bases between. Germline CDR1 MNHEY, CDR2 SMNVEV (reference sequence).

The chain has TRBV9 and TRBJ2-2, with 7 nucleotides matching TRBD2. J was trimmed by 6 bases and V by 1 base; bases with no gene match: 18. The CDR3 runs to 19 residues. Per germline, CDR1 SGDLS and CDR2 YYNGEE. In nucleotides, the CDR3 is TGTGCCAGCAGCGTAACGGCGGCGGGAGTAGGATTCGGTGCCGGGGAGCTGTTTTTT. Its translation: CASSVTAAGVGFGAGELFF.

The chain links TRBV30 to TRBJ1-1; possible D gene TRBD1, 6 bases. The V end was cut by 4 bases, the J end by 4 bases, with 10 bases between. The CDR3 extends over 12 amino acids. Germline V CDR1 and CDR2: GTSNPN, SVGIG (reference sequence). The CDR3 sequence: CAWNQGTTEAFF. The DNA of the CDR3 is TGTGCCTGGAATCAGGGGACCACTGAAGCTTTCTTT.

This rearrangement joins TRBV11-3 to TRBJ1-1, with TRBD1 identical over 8 bases. After removal of 5 bases from V and 4 bases from J, the junction contained 3 bases not matched to a gene. The CDR3 extends over 13 amino acids. Germline CDR1 and CDR2: SGHNT and YENEEA. The CDR3 loop reads CASSPDRGTEAFF. CDR3 in DNA: TGTGCCAGCAGCCCAGACAGGGGCACTGAAGCTTTCTTT.

This clone has just one count. A junction end diverges from the germline sequence, so it may reflect a read error. The V gene is TRBV6-6, the J gene TRBJ2-7; perhaps TRBD2 as D (5 bases). CDR3 size: 14 residues. Germline CDR1 is MNHNY and CDR2 is SVGAGI (reference sequence). The chain's CDR3 is CAISESMDGNEQYF. CDR3 DNA sequence: TGTGCCATCAGTGAGTCGATGGACGGGAACGAGCAGTACTTC.

The gene calls are TRBV7-8 and TRBJ2-7; TRBD1 matches at 8 bases. The CDR3 totals 15 residues. Germline V gives CDR1 SGHVS, CDR2 FQNEAQ. The ends lost 5 bases at V and 1 base at J; junction bases unmatched: 7. The CDR3 loop is CASSRGTGSSYEQYF. CDR3 in DNA: TGTGCCAGCAGCCGCGGGACAGGATCGTCCTACGAGCAGTACTTC.

J is TRBJ1-3 and V is TRBV15, with D perhaps matching TRBD1 (6 bases). This CDR3 has 15 residues. Trimming took off 2 bases at V and 6 bases at J, with 14 bases between the two ends. In germline, CDR1 is LNHNV, CDR2 YYDKDF (reference sequence). CDR3 bases: TGTGCCACCAGCAGACCACAGGGCCGAGAAAACACCATATATTTT. Its translation: CATSRPQGRENTIYF.

The rearrangement uses TRBV4-3 and TRBJ2-3, with TRBD2 identical over 9 bases. The length of the CDR3 is 17 residues. The ends lost 0 bases at V and 1 base at J; junction bases unmatched: 5. Per the germline V gene, CDR1 is LGHNA and CDR2 is YSLEER. The CDR3 bases are TGCGCCAGCAGCCAAGATTCGGCTAGCGGGGGCACAGATACGCAGTATTTT. This translates into CASSQDSASGGTDTQYF.

The V call is TRBV27, the J call TRBJ2-7, with D tentatively TRBD1 (5 bases). The V gene's germline CDR1 is MNHEY and CDR2 SMNVEV (reference sequence). V was trimmed by 6 bases and J by 3 bases, leaving 12 bases between them. This CDR3 spans 13 amino acids. This chain's CDR3 is CASRPDIRYEQYF. The DNA of the CDR3 is TGTGCCAGCAGACCGGACATCCGCTACGAGCAGTACTTC.

This chain connects TRBV7-2 to TRBJ2-5; 8 bases agree with TRBD1. After removal of 2 bases from V and 5 bases from J, the junction contained 10 bases not matched to a gene. CDR1 and CDR2 (germline): SGHTA, FQGNSA. This CDR3 region has 16 residues. Here the CDR3 reads CASSLWAGGGGETQYF. For the CDR3, the DNA is TGTGCCAGCAGCTTATGGGCAGGGGGCGGTGGGGAGACCCAGTACTTC. Drawing the rest from reference TRBV7-2 and TRBJ2-5, the complete variable domain is GAGVSQSPSNKVTEKGKDVELRCDPISGHTALYWYRQSLGQGLEFLIYFQGNSAPDKSGLPSDRFSAERTGGSVSTLTIQRTQQEDSAVYLCASSLWAGGGGETQYFGPGTRLLVL.

The rearrangement uses TRBV7-9 and TRBJ1-4, with 9 bases identical to TRBD1. Trimming cost V 5 bases and J 7 bases; bases outside gene matches: 20. The CDR3 consists of 19 residues. The V gene's germline CDR1 is SEHNR and CDR2 FQNEAQ (reference sequence). CDR3 sequence: CASSHTGGEKNWLVEKLFF. The CDR3 DNA sequence: TGTGCCAGCAGCCACACAGGGGGCGAAAAGAATTGGCTAGTTGAAAAACTGTTTTTT.

This clone was seen only a few times. The gene calls are TRBV7-3 and TRBJ2-7; TRBD1 agrees at 10 bases. V lost 9 bases, J lost 6 bases, and 8 bases stayed unmatched. From germline, CDR1 is SGHTA and CDR2 FQGTGA. This CDR3 has 13 residues. CDR3: CASSPGQGSEQYF. CDR3 sequence (DNA): TGTGCCAGTTCACCGGGACAGGGGTCCGAGCAGTACTTC.

This chain joins TRBV6-5 and TRBJ1-4; the D is unclear. Trimming removed 2 bases from V and 4 bases from J, with 5 bases in between. This CDR3 has 13 amino acids. The germline V gene encodes CDR1 MNHEY and CDR2 SVGAGI. The CDR3 sequence is CASSYGLNEKLFF. CDR3 in DNA: TGTGCCAGCAGTTACGGACTTAATGAAAAACTGTTTTTT.

This clone is medium-sized within its sample. The rearrangement uses TRBV7-2 and TRBJ2-1; 7 positions match TRBD2. The CDR3 spans 18 residues. The V segment lost 0 bases and the J segment 0 bases; nucleotides outside the gene matches: 8. CDR1 and CDR2 from the germline V gene are SGHTA and FQGNSA. The CDR3 bases are TGTGCCAGCAGCTTAGCCCTCGGGGGAGGGAGCTCCTACAATGAGCAGTTCTTC. This encodes CASSLALGGGSSYNEQFF.

J is TRBJ2-7 and V is TRBV29-1; 8 bases match TRBD2. The germline V gene encodes CDR1 SQVTM and CDR2 ANQGSEA. Unmatched junction bases numbered 9, after V lost 4 bases and J lost 4 bases. This CDR3 spans 14 amino acids. Here the CDR3 DNA reads TGCAGCGTTGGACCTGTCGGGGGGGCGTACGAGCAGTACTTC. It codes for CSVGPVGGAYEQYF.

The genes are TRBV5-4 and TRBJ2-4, with 8 bases aligning to TRBD2. CDR3 length equals 17 residues. Germline V gene data show CDR1 as SGHNT and CDR2 as YYREEE (reference sequence). The J segment lost 3 bases and the V segment lost 4 bases, leaving 12 bases of the junction unmatched. This chain's CDR3 is CASSPGTSRFVKNIQYF. CDR3 DNA sequence: TGTGCCAGCAGCCCGGGGACTAGTAGGTTTGTCAAAAACATTCAGTACTTC. The full variable domain, with the rest looked up from reference TRBV5-4 and TRBJ2-4, is ETGVTQSPTHLIKTRGQQVTLRCSSQSGHNTVSWYQQALGQGPQFIFQYYREEENGRGNFPPRFSGLQFPNYSSELNVNALELDDSALYLCASSPGTSRFVKNIQYFGAGTRLSVL.

The chain employs TRBV30 and TRBJ2-7; D might be TRBD1 (5 bases). The CDR3 covers 13 residues. With 2 bases removed from V and 6 bases from J, the gap between germline ends came to 14 bases. The germline V gene encodes CDR1 GTSNPN and CDR2 SVGIG (reference sequence). The CDR3 DNA sequence: TGTGCCTGGAGTCTCAGGGTCCAAGGCGAGCAGTACTTC. Translating it yields CAWSLRVQGEQYF. Drawing the rest from reference TRBV30 and TRBJ2-7, the complete variable domain is SQTIHQWPATLVQPVGSPLSLECTVEGTSNPNLYWYRQAAGRGLQLLFYSVGIGQISSEVPQNLSASRPQDRQFILSSKKLLLSDSGFYLCAWSLRVQGEQYFGPGTRLTVT.

The rearrangement uses TRBV25-1 and TRBJ2-5, with D possibly matching TRBD2 (7 bases). The CDR3 loop spans 15 amino acids. Trimming removed 4 bases at V and 5 bases at J, with 17 bases between. Per germline, CDR1 MGHDK and CDR2 SYGVNS. CDR3 amino acids: CASSAVGGGGETQYF. CDR3 coding DNA: TGTGCCAGCAGTGCGGTTGGAGGGGGAGGGGAGACCCAGTACTTC. Drawing the rest from reference TRBV25-1 and TRBJ2-5, the complete variable domain is EADIYQTPRYLVIGTGKKITLECSQTMGHDKMYWYQQDPGMELHLIHYSYGVNSTEKGDLSSESTVSRIRTEHFPLTLESARPSHTSQYLCASSAVGGGGETQYFGPGTRLLVL.

The CDR3: CASSRGSGSLGDEQYF. CDR3 sequence (DNA): TGTGCCAGCAGTCGAGGTAGCGGGAGCCTTGGGGACGAGCAGTACTTC. This chain joins TRBV7-2 and TRBJ2-7, with 9 bases aligning to TRBD2. The junction had 14 bases not matched to a gene; V was cut back by 6 bases and J by 5 bases. Germline V gives CDR1 SGHTA, CDR2 FQGNSA. The CDR3 is 16 residues long.